This TCR beta chain was sequenced during a study of PD-1 blockade in classical Hodgkin lymphoma. Study-wide results and limits: Newly diagnosed patients and complete responders had comparable diversity at baseline. CD4+ TCR diversity, unlike CD8+, rose significantly by C4D1.

TCRdb's table, derived via immunoSEQ multiplex PCR, lists solely in-frame clones and lacks some. The sample holds 95,000 to 100,000 clones, more than 85% seen once. V lost 7 bases, J lost 8 bases, and 15 bases lay in between. The CDR3 is 12 amino acids. In germline, CDR1 is SGHKS, CDR2 YYEKEE (reference sequence). Every patient relapsed after autologous stem cell transplantation, and brentuximab vedotin exposure varied. The patients, who had relapsed/refractory classical Hodgkin lymphoma, achieved best responses of complete response, partial response or progressive disease. Note on this clone: What it recognizes is unknown.

The material was peripheral blood mononuclear cells (PBMCs), obtained before the second cycle of nivolumab. The V and J genes are TRBV5-5 and TRBJ1-2; a possible D gene is TRBD1 (6 bases). The clonotype was recovered from a human donor with classical Hodgkin lymphoma. CDR3 DNA: TGTGCCAGCCGAGCGGGGGGGCTCGGCTACACCTTC. Translated, it gives CASRAGGLGYTF.